Listed below are T cell receptor beta chains from one sample, sequenced in a study of shared T cell receptors in the human thymus. Data came from immunoSEQ multiplex PCR; TCRdb stores just in-frame clones and leaves some out. The sample has 600,000 to 900,000 clones; 80% to 90% are singletons. This same sample was also taken into another study, of human thymus T cells.

The sample comprised thymocytes. These receptors were obtained from a girl less than two years old with a congenital heart defect. CDR3s include the opening cysteine and the closing phenylalanine or tryptophan. The D gene is left open where the match is weak. A clone size is listed for some rows: how often the clone was seen (once, few, many), or a class if it is expanded.

d_call j_call v_call cdr3_length clone_size cdr3_aa cdr3_nt
- TRBJ2-5 TRBV7-3 13 few CASSSGDQETQYF TGTGCCAGCAGTTCCGGGGACCAAGAGACCCAGTACTTC
- TRBJ2-3 TRBV7-9 14 - CASRKRGGPDTQYF TGTGCCAGCAGAAAAAGGGGGGGCCCAGATACGCAGTATTTT
- TRBJ2-2 TRBV18 16 - CASSPRKGANTGELFF TGTGCCAGCTCACCACGAAAGGGGGCGAACACCGGGGAGCTGTTTTTT
TRBD1 TRBJ2-7 TRBV7-8 17 - CASSLPGTGGHSYEQYF TGTGCCAGCAGCTTACCCGGGACAGGGGGGCACTCCTACGAGCAGTACTTC
- TRBJ2-5 TRBV9 14 - CASSAGTSPETQYF TGTGCCAGCAGCGCCGGGACATCCCCAGAGACCCAGTACTTC
TRBD1 TRBJ2-3 TRBV27 18 few CASSFRGTGGVPTDTQYF TGTGCCAGCAGTTTCAGGGGGACAGGGGGGGTCCCCACAGATACGCAGTATTTT
- TRBJ1-2 TRBV9 14 - CASSAQGTRYGYTF TGTGCCAGCAGCGCCCAAGGGACACGCTATGGCTACACCTTC
TRBD2 TRBJ2-5 TRBV9 16 - CASSDLAGGFQETQYF TGTGCCAGCAGCGATCTAGCGGGGGGTTTTCAAGAGACCCAGTACTTC
TRBD2 TRBJ2-7 TRBV6-6 14 - CASSYRGGVYEQYF TGTGCCAGCAGTTACCGGGGAGGGGTCTACGAGCAGTACTTC
TRBD1 TRBJ1-3 TRBV29-1 13 - CSVDGDRGNTIYF TGCAGCGTTGACGGGGACAGGGGAAACACCATATATTTT
- TRBJ1-5 TRBV12-2 19 - CASRLAGDRITFSNQPQHF TGTGCAAGTCGCTTAGCGGGGGACAGGATAACTTTTAGCAATCAGCCCCAGCATTTT
- TRBJ1-2 TRBV10-3 15 - CAISDHRVINYGYTF TGTGCCATCAGTGACCACAGGGTCATAAACTATGGCTACACCTTC
- TRBJ2-5 TRBV2 14 few CASSDRGPQETQYF TGTGCCAGCAGTGACAGGGGACCCCAAGAGACCCAGTACTTC
- TRBJ2-2 TRBV27 17 - CASSLSSPGHRTGELFF TGTGCCAGCAGTTTAAGCAGTCCAGGACACCGGACCGGGGAGCTGTTTTTT
- TRBJ1-1 TRBV25-1 15 - CASSEYWGLGTEAFF TGTGCCAGCAGTGAATACTGGGGGCTCGGCACTGAAGCTTTCTTT
TRBD1 TRBJ2-7 TRBV12-5 16 - CASGLLPGQGSYEQYF TGTGCTAGTGGTTTGCTCCCGGGACAGGGGTCCTACGAGCAGTACTTC
TRBD1 TRBJ1-1 TRBV5-1 13 - CAVGQGKDTEAFF TGCGCCGTCGGACAGGGGAAGGACACTGAAGCTTTCTTT
- TRBJ1-1 TRBV20-1 10 - CSAINTEAFF TGCAGTGCCATCAACACTGAAGCTTTCTTT
TRBD1 TRBJ1-6 TRBV9 17 - CASSVDRGQTYNSPLHF TGTGCCAGCAGCGTCGACAGGGGGCAGACCTATAATTCACCCCTCCACTTT
- TRBJ1-2 TRBV6-5 16 - CASSYSDRVRNYGYTF TGTGCCAGCAGTTACTCAGACCGGGTGCGAAACTATGGCTACACCTTC
TRBD1 TRBJ1-4 TRBV6-1 15 - CASSDRQGMGEKLFF TGTGCCAGCAGCGATAGACAGGGCATGGGAGAAAAACTGTTTTTT
- TRBJ2-3 TRBV7-2 16 few CASSLKRGCGTDTQYF TGTGCCAGCAGCCTCAAAAGGGGGTGTGGGACAGATACGCAGTATTTT
- TRBJ1-6 TRBV7-2 17 - CASSFSTGCNYNSPLHF TGTGCCAGCAGCTTTAGCACCGGTTGTAACTATAATTCACCCCTCCACTTT
TRBD2 TRBJ2-3 TRBV19 16 once CASSIGLVPPTDTQYF TGTGCCAGTAGTATCGGACTAGTTCCACCCACAGATACGCAGTATTTT
TRBD1 TRBJ1-2 TRBV9 18 - CASSVGPVNRGLLDGYTF TGTGCCAGCAGCGTAGGACCCGTTAACAGGGGCCTTCTGGATGGCTACACCTTC
- TRBJ1-1 TRBV10-3 13 once CAISDGQDTEAFF TGTGCCATCAGCGACGGCCAGGACACTGAAGCTTTCTTT
TRBD1 TRBJ2-7 TRBV14 12 - CASSQKTGDQYF TGTGCCAGCAGCCAGAAAACAGGGGACCAGTACTTC
TRBD2 TRBJ2-7 TRBV7-2 19 - CASRPTGTSGEKGPHEQYF TGTGCCAGCAGACCTACCGGGACTAGCGGGGAGAAGGGGCCTCACGAGCAGTACTTC
- TRBJ1-3 TRBV10-3 14 - CAAADGNSGNTIYF TGTGCCGCCGCCGACGGGAACTCTGGAAACACCATATATTTT
TRBD1 TRBJ1-6 TRBV18 19 - CASSPLQATGDSYNSPLHF TGTGCCAGCTCACCCCTACAAGCCACAGGGGACTCCTATAATTCACCCCTCCACTTT
TRBD1 TRBJ1-5 TRBV6-1 19 - CASSESGTGHPNSNQPQHF TGTGCCAGCAGTGAATCCGGGACAGGACACCCCAATAGCAATCAGCCCCAGCATTTT
- TRBJ1-2 TRBV11-2 13 - CASSLGQRGGYTF TGTGCCAGCAGCTTAGGGCAACGAGGGGGCTACACCTTC
TRBD2 TRBJ2-1 TRBV7-9 19 - CASSLWENPGLAMNNEQFF TGTGCCAGCAGCTTATGGGAAAATCCGGGACTAGCGATGAACAATGAGCAGTTCTTC
- TRBJ1-2 TRBV9 18 - CASSVGAVPRQANYGYTF TGTGCCAGCAGCGTAGGGGCGGTCCCACGACAGGCTAACTATGGCTACACCTTC
- TRBJ2-1 TRBV2 16 - CASSDSDRSTYNEQFF TGTGCCAGCAGTGATTCTGACAGGAGCACCTACAATGAGCAGTTCTTC
TRBD1 TRBJ2-2 TRBV18 18 once CASSPFRGTGEKDGELFF TGTGCCAGCTCACCGTTCCGGGGCACAGGGGAAAAGGACGGGGAGCTGTTTTTT
- TRBJ1-2 TRBV4-1 15 - CASSQPTGLNYGYTF TGCGCCAGCAGCCAACCAACAGGGCTCAACTATGGCTACACCTTC
- TRBJ2-1 TRBV7-8 14 - CASTGTQTYNEQFF TGTGCCAGCACCGGGACACAAACTTACAATGAGCAGTTCTTC
- TRBJ2-5 TRBV14 12 - CASSRAGETQYF TGTGCCAGCAGCCGGGCGGGGGAGACCCAGTACTTC
- TRBJ2-1 TRBV19 17 - CASSIRPNSSSYNEQFF TGTGCCAGTAGTATACGACCTAACAGCAGCTCCTACAATGAGCAGTTCTTC
TRBD1 TRBJ1-5 TRBV4-1 16 - CASSQDGDRSNQPQHF TGCGCCAGCAGCCAAGATGGGGACAGGAGCAATCAGCCCCAGCATTTT
- TRBJ2-1 TRBV25-1 16 - CASSELEGASRDEQFF TGTGCCAGCAGTGAATTGGAGGGTGCTTCGAGGGATGAGCAGTTCTTC
- TRBJ1-4 TRBV4-1 16 - CASSQGSGVTNEKLFF TGCGCCAGCAGCCAAGGCTCGGGGGTAACTAATGAAAAACTGTTTTTT
- TRBJ2-3 TRBV29-1 10 - CSTLADTQYF TGCAGCACTTTAGCAGATACGCAGTATTTT
TRBD2 TRBJ2-1 TRBV6-4 16 few CASSSQGGNSYNEQFF TGTGCCAGCAGTTCCCAGGGAGGGAACTCCTACAATGAGCAGTTCTTC
TRBD1 TRBJ1-6 TRBV5-6 14 - CASSWDRANSPLHF TGTGCCAGCAGCTGGGACAGAGCTAATTCACCCCTCCACTTT